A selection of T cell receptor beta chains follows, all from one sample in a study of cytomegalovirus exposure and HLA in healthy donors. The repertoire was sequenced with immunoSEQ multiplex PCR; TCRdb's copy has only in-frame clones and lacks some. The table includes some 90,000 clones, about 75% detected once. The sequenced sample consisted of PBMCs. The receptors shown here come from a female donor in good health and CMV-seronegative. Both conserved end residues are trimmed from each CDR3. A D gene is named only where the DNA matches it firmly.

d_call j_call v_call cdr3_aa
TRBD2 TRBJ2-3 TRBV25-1 ASSGGLAGNTDTQY
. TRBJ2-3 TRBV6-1 ASSEFGGSTDTQY
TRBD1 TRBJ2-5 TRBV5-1 ASSFGRTGGGETQY
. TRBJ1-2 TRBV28 ASSIRGTPGGGYT
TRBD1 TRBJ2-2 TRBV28 ASSRQGAGTGELF
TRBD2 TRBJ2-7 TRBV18 ASSRLAENSYEQY
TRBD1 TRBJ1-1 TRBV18 ASSPGQGNTEAF
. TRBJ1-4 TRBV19 ASSSRTSGANEKLF
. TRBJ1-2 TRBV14 ASSRRGRYGYT
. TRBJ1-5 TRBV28 ASSREDQPQH
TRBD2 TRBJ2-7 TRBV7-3 ASSQEGLAGYEQY
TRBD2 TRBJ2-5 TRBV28 ASSPWTSGSRETQY
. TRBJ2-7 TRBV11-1 ASSLERSASEQY
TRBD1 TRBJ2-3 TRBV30 AWSPGGNTDTQY
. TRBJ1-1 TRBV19 ASSMGGARAF
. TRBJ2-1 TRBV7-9 ASSPSRGSHNEQF
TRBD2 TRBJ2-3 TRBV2 ASSGLAATDTQY
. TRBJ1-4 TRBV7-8 ASSRVNEKLF
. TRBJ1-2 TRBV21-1 ASSKRGREDGYT
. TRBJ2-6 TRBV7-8 ASSAGTWVLT
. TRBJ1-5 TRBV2 ASSDRGGLYSNQPQH
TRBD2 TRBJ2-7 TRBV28 ASSTTSSPSYEQY
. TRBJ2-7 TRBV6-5 ASSYLRGRSSYEQY
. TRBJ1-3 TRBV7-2 ASRAGYGGNTIY
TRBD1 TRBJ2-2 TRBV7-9 ASSSTGYGELF
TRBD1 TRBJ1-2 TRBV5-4 ASSQLQGRANYGYT